The rows below give T cell receptor beta chains drawn from one sample of a study of somatic mutations in T cells in chronic GVHD. Measured with immunoSEQ multiplex PCR; TCRdb has only the in-frame clones, and not every one. This sample has 12,000 to 15,000 clones; around four fifths occur once, and the top ten carry about 30%. The sample consisted of Vbeta20-negative CD4+ T cells from blood. The receptors were gathered from a male patient aged 45 to 59 with chronic graft-versus-host disease. Some of the T cells might come from the graft donor. Both conserved end residues are part of each CDR3. The D gene is left open where the match is weak. Size tells how often a clone was seen (once, few, many) or the class of an expanded clone, and some rows leave it out.

size	D	V	J	DNA	CDR3
NA	NA	TRBV27	TRBJ2-3	TGTGCCAGCAGTTTATCGGGGGGAGATACGCAGTATTTT	CASSLSGGDTQYF
NA	NA	TRBV25-1	TRBJ1-1	TGTGCCAGCAGTGAAGCGAACAGTCGGACTGAAGCTTTCTTT	CASSEANSRTEAFF
NA	NA	TRBV14	TRBJ1-2	TGTGCCAGCAGCCAAGGGGGGCAGAACTATGGCTACACCTTC	CASSQGGQNYGYTF
NA	NA	TRBV10-3	TRBJ2-2	TGTGCCATCAGTGACGGAGTTACGAACACCGGGGAGCTGTTTTTT	CAISDGVTNTGELFF
few	NA	TRBV19	TRBJ1-1	TGTGCCAGTAGACGAGCGAACACTGAAGCTTTCTTT	CASRRANTEAFF
few	TRBD1	TRBV7-6	TRBJ2-2	TGTGCCAGCAGCCCTCCCGGACAGGGCCCTCACGGGGAGCTGTTTTTT	CASSPPGQGPHGELFF
NA	TRBD2	TRBV7-2	TRBJ2-7	TGTGCCAGCAGCCCCCAGGGCGGGAGGGCCGACGAGCAGTACTTC	CASSPQGGRADEQYF
NA	TRBD1	TRBV4-2	TRBJ1-2	TGTGCCAGCAGCCAAGCCGGGACAGCACAATTTCAAGCTAACTATGGCTACACCTTC	CASSQAGTAQFQANYGYTF
NA	TRBD2	TRBV10-3	TRBJ2-3	TGTGCCATCAGTGGGGTAGCGGGGGGCGTCGCAGATACGCAGTATTTT	CAISGVAGGVADTQYF
medium-sized	NA	TRBV2	TRBJ1-5	TGTGCCAGCAGTGCGGGGGACGGTGATCAGCCCCAGCATTTT	CASSAGDGDQPQHF
NA	NA	TRBV11-3	TRBJ2-2	TGTGCCAGCAGCTTAGGTGCGATCCCCAGGGATACCGGGGAGCTGTTTTTT	CASSLGAIPRDTGELFF
NA	TRBD2	TRBV19	TRBJ2-1	TGTGCCAGTAGTATACGGGGCGGGAGGGCCGCGGATGTCTACAATGAGCAGTTCTTC	CASSIRGGRAADVYNEQFF
NA	NA	TRBV28	TRBJ1-1	TGTGCCAGCAGTGAAAATCCGGGGGTAACCCCAACGGCTTTCTTT	CASSENPGVTPTAFF
NA	NA	TRBV11-2	TRBJ2-5	TGTGCCAGCAGCTTAACAGGGGAGACCCAGTACTTC	CASSLTGETQYF
NA	TRBD1	TRBV7-2	TRBJ2-7	TGTGCCAGCAGTCCTACTGCGGGACAGGGGAACGAGCAGTACTTC	CASSPTAGQGNEQYF
once	TRBD2	TRBV19	TRBJ2-1	TGTGCCAGTAGGCCGGGAGGGCCCGACAATGAGCAGTTCTTC	CASRPGGPDNEQFF
NA	TRBD1	TRBV19	TRBJ2-3	TGTGCCAGTAGTATAGAAAAGACAGGGACCCCACGCACAGATACGCAGTATTTT	CASSIEKTGTPRTDTQYF
NA	TRBD1	TRBV27	TRBJ1-2	TGTGCCAGCAGTTTCTCGGACAGGGTGGGCTATGGCTACACCTTC	CASSFSDRVGYGYTF
NA	TRBD1	TRBV5-6	TRBJ1-1	TGTGCCAGCAGCTTCGGTACAGGGGGCTGGAACACTGAAGCTTTCTTT	CASSFGTGGWNTEAFF
NA	TRBD2	TRBV4-2	TRBJ2-3	TGTGCCAGCAGCCAAGGTACTAGCGGCTCCAGCACAGATACGCAGTATTTT	CASSQGTSGSSTDTQYF
NA	TRBD2	TRBV7-2	TRBJ2-7	TGTGCCAGCAGCTACCGCGGGACTAGCGGATACGAGCAGTACTTC	CASSYRGTSGYEQYF
once	TRBD1	TRBV28	TRBJ1-1	TGTGCCAGCAGTCCCGGGACAGGGGGCTCGAACACTGAAGCTTTCTTT	CASSPGTGGSNTEAFF
NA	NA	TRBV5-4	TRBJ2-2	TGTGCCAGCAGCTCACGGGGGGCTGATACCGGGGAGCTGTTTTTT	CASSSRGADTGELFF
few	NA	TRBV19	TRBJ1-2	TGTGCCAGTAGTACCTTGGTTGGCGGCTACACCTTC	CASSTLVGGYTF
once	NA	TRBV6-5	TRBJ2-1	TGTGCCAGCAGTTCCGGAACAGGGCCCTACAATGAGCAGTTCTTC	CASSSGTGPYNEQFF
NA	NA	TRBV7-9	TRBJ2-7	TGTGCCAGCAGCTTAAGCCACTACGAGCAGTACTTC	CASSLSHYEQYF
NA	NA	TRBV9	TRBJ2-3	TGTGCCAGCACCGCTTATGGGGCGGATACGCAGTATTTT	CASTAYGADTQYF
once	NA	TRBV6-5	TRBJ1-1	TGTGCCAGCAGCGCCAGGGTTGACACTGAAGCTTTCTTT	CASSARVDTEAFF
NA	NA	TRBV18	TRBJ1-6	TGTGCCAGCTCGCTTGCGACAGATTCAAATTCACCCCTCCACTTT	CASSLATDSNSPLHF
NA	TRBD1	TRBV2	TRBJ2-7	TGTGCCAGCAAGGGACAGGGGGCCCACGAGCAGTACTTC	CASKGQGAHEQYF
NA	NA	TRBV6-5	TRBJ2-2	TGTGCCAGCACTCTGACAGGCCTGAACACCGGGGAGCTGTTTTTT	CASTLTGLNTGELFF
once	TRBD1	TRBV10-1	TRBJ1-4	TGCGCCAGCAGTGAAGGGACAGGGGGTAATGAAAAACTGTTTTTT	CASSEGTGGNEKLFF
NA	NA	TRBV19	TRBJ1-2	TGTGCCAGTAGTATCGGGGGACGCTATGGCTACACCTTC	CASSIGGRYGYTF
NA	TRBD1	TRBV10-3	TRBJ1-1	TGTGCCATCAGTACTACAGGGGAAGGAGGAACTGAAGCTTTCTTT	CAISTTGEGGTEAFF
few	TRBD2	TRBV9	TRBJ2-1	TGTGCCAGCAGCGCTTCCTCCGGGACTAGCAGGGCGGGAAATGAGCAGTTCTTC	CASSASSGTSRAGNEQFF
NA	NA	TRBV2	TRBJ2-7	TGTGCCAGCAGTGAACAACGTGGGGCCCCCTACGAGCAGTACTTC	CASSEQRGAPYEQYF
NA	NA	TRBV11-2	TRBJ1-6	TGTGCCAGCAGCTTGGAGAGCTCCTATAATTCACCCCTCCACTTT	CASSLESSYNSPLHF
once	NA	TRBV18	TRBJ1-1	TGTGCCAGCTCCCCGGCGGAGGGGCCGGCGGCTTTCTTT	CASSPAEGPAAFF
NA	TRBD1	TRBV10-1	TRBJ1-2	TGCGCCAGCAGGGAAAAGGACAGGGGCGAGAGTAACTATGGCTACACCTTC	CASREKDRGESNYGYTF
NA	NA	TRBV7-2	TRBJ2-7	TGTGCCAGCAGCTTACAGGGCTACGAGCAGTACTTC	CASSLQGYEQYF
NA	NA	TRBV2	TRBJ1-4	TGTGCCAGCAGTAACGGGGGGCTTGGTGAAAAACTGTTTTTT	CASSNGGLGEKLFF
NA	NA	TRBV6-5	TRBJ1-6	TGTGCCAGCAGTTACGGGACTAGAAATTCACCCCTCCACTTT	CASSYGTRNSPLHF
NA	TRBD2	TRBV10-1	TRBJ2-7	TGCGCCAGCAGTGAGTCAACCGGGTACCTAGCGGGGTCCTACGAGCAGTACTTC	CASSESTGYLAGSYEQYF
few	NA	TRBV2	TRBJ1-1	TGTGCCAGCAGTGGGGTGGCTAGGAACACTGAAGCTTTCTTT	CASSGVARNTEAFF
NA	NA	TRBV7-6	TRBJ2-5	TGTGCCAGCAGCTCCCCGGAGACCCAGTACTTC	CASSSPETQYF
NA	TRBD2	TRBV28	TRBJ2-5	TGTGCCAGCAGTTCTACGGGGGGGCCCCAAGAGACCCAGTACTTC	CASSSTGGPQETQYF
NA	TRBD1	TRBV6-1	TRBJ1-3	TGTGCCAGCAGTGAAGTGACAGGGTTGAGAAACACCATATATTTT	CASSEVTGLRNTIYF
NA	NA	TRBV19	TRBJ1-5	TGTGCCAGTAGTCCAATCAGGGCCCGCAATCAGCCCCAGCATTTT	CASSPIRARNQPQHF
NA	TRBD1	TRBV6-1	TRBJ1-6	TGTGCCAGCGTTGGGACAGCTAATAATTCACCCCTCCACTTT	CASVGTANNSPLHF